The 25 T cell receptor beta chains given below trace back to one sample, sequenced in a study of T cell changes during pregnancy in multiple sclerosis. Generated by immunoSEQ multiplex PCR, the TCRdb table keeps only in-frame clones and is missing some. The sample shows just under 60,000 clones, 80% to 95% of them seen only once. Sequenced material: peripheral blood, taken in the first trimester of pregnancy. These TCRs come from a female donor with multiple sclerosis, enrolled in a pregnancy study.

The chain joins TRBV2 to TRBJ2-7; D is perhaps TRBD2 (5 bases). Trimming removed 6 bases at V and 5 bases at J, with 11 bases between. CDR3 length equals 12 residues. Germline CDR1 and CDR2: SNHLY and FYNNEI. The CDR3 DNA follows: TGTGCCAGCAGCGACATCGGGGACGAGCAGTACTTC. The encoded protein is CASSDIGDEQYF.

J is TRBJ2-7 and V is TRBV5-5; the match to TRBD2 covers 16 bases. V lost 1 base and J lost 7; bases outside the gene matches: 8. Per germline, CDR1 SGHKS and CDR2 YYEKEE (reference sequence). CDR3 length: 17 residues. Here the CDR3 DNA reads TGTGCCAGCAGCTTGAGCGGGACTAGCGGGGGGGCAGGGGAGCAGTACTTC. Translated, it gives CASSLSGTSGGAGEQYF.

This rearrangement joins TRBV18 to TRBJ1-2; maybe TRBD1 (6 bases). In germline, CDR1 is KGHSH, CDR2 LQKENI. The CDR3 loop spans 14 amino acids. V was trimmed by 3 bases and J by 0 bases, leaving 8 bases between them. The chain's CDR3 is CASSPGATNYGYTF. CDR3 bases: TGTGCCAGCTCACCGGGGGCCACTAACTATGGCTACACCTTC.

This clone was counted only a few times. The chain joins TRBV29-1 to TRBJ1-1; TRBD1 might be the D (6 bases). The CDR3 sequence is 12 residues long. Trimming stripped 7 bases from V and 1 base from J, with 10 bases between. Per the germline V gene, CDR1 is SQVTM and CDR2 is ANQGSEA. The DNA for the CDR3 is TGCAGCGGCCTGACAGGGAACACTGAAGCTTTCTTT. It encodes CSGLTGNTEAFF. The full variable domain, its missing parts supplied by reference TRBV29-1 and TRBJ1-1, is SAVISQKPSRDICQRGTSLTIQCQVDSQVTMMFWYRQQPGQSLTLIATANQGSEATYESGFVIDKFPISRPNLTFSTLTVSNMSPEDSSIYLCSGLTGNTEAFFGQGTRLTVV.

This chain connects TRBV6-5 to TRBJ2-3; tentative D call: TRBD1 (5 bases). Per germline, CDR1 MNHEY and CDR2 SVGAGI. Trimming cost V 2 bases and J 4 bases, with 13 bases left between them. This CDR3 spans 15 amino acids. The CDR3, as DNA: TGTGCCAGCAGTTACAGGGGTCAATGGGCAGATACGCAGTATTTT. Amino acid sequence: CASSYRGQWADTQYF.

This chain connects TRBV6-1 to TRBJ2-3, with unresolved D. Germline values: CDR1 MNHNS, CDR2 SASEGT. V lost 2 bases to trimming and J lost 4 bases, with 13 bases between them. This CDR3 contains 15 residues. CDR3 coding DNA: TGTGCCAGCAGTGAATATGTGAAGCCTCCAGATACGCAGTATTTT. Translated, it gives CASSEYVKPPDTQYF.

The rearrangement uses TRBV7-8 and TRBJ2-3; 16 nucleotides align to TRBD2. The ends lost 4 bases at V and 5 bases at J; junction bases unmatched: 9. From germline, CDR1 is SGHVS and CDR2 FQNEAQ. The CDR3 runs to 18 residues. Here the CDR3 reads CASSSIPGLAGGGDTQYF. DNA of the CDR3: TGTGCCAGCAGCTCGATTCCGGGACTAGCGGGGGGGGGAGATACGCAGTATTTT.

The chain has TRBV19 and TRBJ2-7; tentative D call: TRBD2 (6 bases). CDR1 is LNHDA and CDR2 is SQIVND in the germline V gene (reference sequence). The CDR3 contains 13 residues. Between the trimmed V and J ends, which lost 10 bases and 2 bases, there was a span of 15 bases. CDR3 nucleotide sequence: TGTGCCACTTCGACTAGTTCCCCCTACGAGCAGTACTTC. It is translated as CATSTSSPYEQYF.

The chain has TRBV6-5 and TRBJ1-2; D gene ambiguous. The CDR3 extends over 14 amino acids. V lost 2 bases, J lost 10 bases, and 17 bases lay in between. CDR1 and CDR2 from the germline V gene are MNHEY and SVGAGI. The CDR3 DNA reads TGTGCCAGCAGTTACCAACGCCCTTTCGAGTACTACACCTTC. It codes for CASSYQRPFEYYTF.

V and J are TRBV18 and TRBJ1-1, with no clear D. The CDR3 contains 16 residues. V was clipped by 3 bases and J by 4 bases, with 18 bases between them. Germline lookup yields CDR1 KGHSH and CDR2 LQKENI. CDR3 amino acids: CASSPLRGSLGTEAFF. The CDR3 DNA follows: TGTGCCAGCTCACCCCTCCGAGGCAGCCTAGGCACTGAAGCTTTCTTT.

V is TRBV6-6 and J is TRBJ2-7; no clear D gene. Trimming shortened V by 0 bases and J by 7 bases, and 7 bases separated the two germline ends. This CDR3 is 12 amino acids long. Germline V gives CDR1 MNHNY, CDR2 SVGAGI (reference sequence). CDR3 sequence reads: CASSYSVEEQYF. The DNA of the CDR3 is TGTGCCAGCAGTTACTCGGTAGAGGAGCAGTACTTC.

The chain is built from TRBV19 and TRBJ1-3, with 8 bases lining up with TRBD1. The CDR3 covers 15 residues. Trimming cost V 6 bases and J 1 base; bases outside gene matches: 5. Per germline, CDR1 LNHDA and CDR2 SQIVND (reference sequence). For the CDR3, the DNA is TGTGCCAGTAGCCGAAGGACAGGGTCTGGAAACACCATATATTTT. This encodes CASSRRTGSGNTIYF.

This chain joins TRBV5-4 and TRBJ2-1; D might be TRBD1 (8 bases). Trimming took 0 bases from V and 6 from J, leaving 13 bases between them. The CDR3 runs 15 residues. Germline-derived CDR1 and CDR2 are SGHNT and YYREEE (reference sequence). The CDR3, as DNA: TGTGCCAGCAGCTTGGACAGGGGGGGAACCAATGAGCAGTTCTTC. This encodes CASSLDRGGTNEQFF.

Of note for this clone: The junction departs from germline at one end; a sequencing error may be responsible. The chain joins TRBV7-7 to TRBJ2-5; D is tentatively TRBD1 or TRBD2 (8 bases each). CDR3 length: 15 residues. Per germline, CDR1 SSHAT and CDR2 FNYEAQ (reference sequence). This CDR3 reads CASSLAGTGQETQYF. The CDR3, as DNA: TGTGCTAGCAGCTTAGCGGGGACAGGCCAAGAGACCCAGTACTTC.

The chain uses TRBV19 and TRBJ1-2, with 8 bases lining up with TRBD1. Losses at the gene ends were 9 bases for V and 7 bases for J; bases not matched to a gene: 10. Germline V gene data show CDR1 as LNHDA and CDR2 as SQIVND (reference sequence). The CDR3 covers 13 residues. The CDR3, as DNA: TGTGCCAGGCAAGTCGGACAGGGAGGTGGCTACACCTTC. This gives the protein CARQVGQGGGYTF.

V and J are TRBV4-1 and TRBJ2-5; 10 nucleotides align to TRBD2. This CDR3 has 15 amino acids. V was pared by 0 bases and J by 7 bases, with 5 bases of the junction left unmatched. The V gene's germline CDR1 is MGHRA and CDR2 YSYEKL. CDR3 DNA sequence: TGCGCCAGCAGCCAAGATAGTGTAGCGGGGGGGACCCAGTACTTC. This codes for CASSQDSVAGGTQYF.

This rearrangement joins TRBV30 to TRBJ1-4; D unresolved. Trimming stripped 2 bases from V and 7 bases from J, with 8 bases between. CDR3 length: 12 amino acids. Per germline, CDR1 GTSNPN and CDR2 SVGIG (reference sequence). CDR3 sequence (DNA): TGTGCCTGGAGTCGGGAGGGTGAAAAACTGTTTTTT. Protein sequence: CAWSREGEKLFF. Using reference TRBV30 and TRBJ1-4 for the parts outside the CDR3, the full variable domain is SQTIHQWPATLVQPVGSPLSLECTVEGTSNPNLYWYRQAAGRGLQLLFYSVGIGQISSEVPQNLSASRPQDRQFILSSKKLLLSDSGFYLCAWSREGEKLFFGSGTQLSVL.

The chain is built from TRBV25-1 and TRBJ1-2, with D possibly TRBD1 on 6 matching bases. Germline V lookup: CDR1 MGHDK, CDR2 SYGVNS. The CDR3 extends over 14 amino acids. Deletions cut 4 bases from V and 4 bases from J, with 13 bases between. In nucleotides, the CDR3 is TGTGCCAGCAGTGTCTCGGGACAACCCTATGGCTACACCTTC. Its protein product is CASSVSGQPYGYTF.

This chain uses TRBV6-6 with TRBJ2-7; D unclear. Germline lookup yields CDR1 MNHNY and CDR2 SVGAGI (reference sequence). This CDR3 spans 13 amino acids. Trimming shortened V by 3 bases and J by 1 base, and 7 bases separated the two germline ends. CDR3 residues: CASSYEVSYEQYF. In nucleotides, the CDR3 is TGTGCCAGCAGTTATGAGGTTTCCTACGAGCAGTACTTC.

This clone was recorded only once. The rearrangement links TRBV10-3 to TRBJ1-5, with D possibly matching TRBD1 (5 bases). The CDR3 has 14 amino acids. Germline loops: CDR1 ENHRY, CDR2 SYGVKD. The V end was cut by 5 bases, the J end by 0 bases, with 8 bases between. Here the CDR3 reads CAISPQGSNQPQHF. The CDR3 nucleotides read TGTGCCATCAGTCCCCAGGGTAGCAATCAGCCCCAGCATTTT.

This chain connects TRBV11-2 to TRBJ1-1, with TRBD1 matching 10 bases. This CDR3 comprises 14 residues. V was clipped by 6 bases and J by 5 bases; unmatched bases: 6. The germline V gene has CDR1 SGHAT and CDR2 FQNNGV. The CDR3: CASSQGQGNTEAFF. In DNA, the CDR3 is TGTGCCAGCAGTCAGGGACAGGGGAATACTGAAGCTTTCTTT. Looking up the rest from reference TRBV11-2 and TRBJ1-1 gives the full variable domain: EAGVAQSPRYKIIEKRQSVAFWCNPISGHATLYWYQQILGQGPKLLIQFQNNGVVDDSQLPKDRFSAERLKGVDSTLKIQPAKLEDSAVYLCASSQGQGNTEAFFGQGTRLTVV.

The chain combines TRBV4-1 with TRBJ2-3; TRBD2 is a possible D gene (7 bases). This CDR3 comprises 14 residues. Germline CDR1 and CDR2: MGHRA and YSYEKL. Trimming removed 4 bases from V and 5 bases from J, with 13 bases in between. The CDR3 DNA reads TGCGCCAGCAGCCTGGGGGGGGCGGAAGATACGCAGTATTTT. Protein product: CASSLGGAEDTQYF.

This clone occurred a few times. This rearrangement joins TRBV7-9 to TRBJ2-7, with D possibly matching TRBD1 (7 bases). Germline V gene lookup returns CDR1 SEHNR and CDR2 FQNEAQ (reference sequence). Trimming cost V 6 bases and J 1 base, with 13 bases left between them. This CDR3 has 14 amino acids. The CDR3 loop is CASSRGTESYEQYF. The CDR3 nucleotides read TGTGCCAGCAGTCGGGGGACAGAGTCCTACGAGCAGTACTTC.

CDR3 DNA sequence: TGTGCCAGCAGCTTAGTCGTTCCCGGGACAGATAATCAGCCCCAGCATTTT. Residues: CASSLVVPGTDNQPQHF. V is TRBV7-8 and J is TRBJ1-5, with TRBD1 matching over 7 bases. After removal of 1 base from V and 4 bases from J, the junction contained 10 bases not matched to a gene. This CDR3 has 17 residues. Germline CDR1 reads SGHVS; CDR2 reads FQNEAQ.

This chain links TRBV19 with TRBJ1-5; D perhaps matches TRBD1 (5 bases). The CDR3 runs 14 residues. The V and J ends lost 2 bases and 4 bases respectively, with 9 bases between them. CDR1 LNHDA and CDR2 SQIVND come from the germline V gene (reference sequence). CDR3 residues: CASSIPGLNQPQHF. The CDR3, as DNA: TGTGCCAGTAGTATACCAGGGCTAAATCAGCCCCAGCATTTT.